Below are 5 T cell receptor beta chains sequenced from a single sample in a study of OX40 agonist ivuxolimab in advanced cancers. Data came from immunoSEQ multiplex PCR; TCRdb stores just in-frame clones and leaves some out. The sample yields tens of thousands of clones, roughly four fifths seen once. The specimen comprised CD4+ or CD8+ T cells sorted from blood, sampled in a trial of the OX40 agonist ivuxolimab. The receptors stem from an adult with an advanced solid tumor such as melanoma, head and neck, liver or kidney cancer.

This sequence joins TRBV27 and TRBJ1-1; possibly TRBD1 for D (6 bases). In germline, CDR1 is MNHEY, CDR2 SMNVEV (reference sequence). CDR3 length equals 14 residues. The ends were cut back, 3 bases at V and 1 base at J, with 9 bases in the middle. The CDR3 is CASSLTGSNTEAFF. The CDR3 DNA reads TGTGCCAGCAGTTTGACAGGATCGAACACTGAAGCTTTCTTT.

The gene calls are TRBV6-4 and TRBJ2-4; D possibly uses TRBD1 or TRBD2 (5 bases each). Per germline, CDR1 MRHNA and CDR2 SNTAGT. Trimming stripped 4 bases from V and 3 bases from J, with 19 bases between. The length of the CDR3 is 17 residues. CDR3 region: CASSVIPEGSGKNIQYF. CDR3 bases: TGTGCCAGCAGTGTCATCCCTGAGGGGTCGGGCAAAAACATTCAGTACTTC.

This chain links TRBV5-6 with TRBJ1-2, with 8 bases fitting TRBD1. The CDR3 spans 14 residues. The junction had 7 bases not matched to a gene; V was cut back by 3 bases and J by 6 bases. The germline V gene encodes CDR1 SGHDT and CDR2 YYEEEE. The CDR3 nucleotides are TGTGCCAGCAGCTCACCAGGACAGGGAGATGGCTACACCTTC. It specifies CASSSPGQGDGYTF.

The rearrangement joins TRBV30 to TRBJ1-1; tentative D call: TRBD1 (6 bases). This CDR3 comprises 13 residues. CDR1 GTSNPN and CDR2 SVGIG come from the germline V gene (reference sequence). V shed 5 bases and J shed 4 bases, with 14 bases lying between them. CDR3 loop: CAWGDGGRTEAFF. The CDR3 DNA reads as TGTGCCTGGGGGGACGGGGGCCGCACTGAAGCTTTCTTT.

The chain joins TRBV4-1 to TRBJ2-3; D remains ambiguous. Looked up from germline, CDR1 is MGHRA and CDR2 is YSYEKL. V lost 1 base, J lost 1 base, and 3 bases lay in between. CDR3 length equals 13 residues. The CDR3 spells CASSQAGTDTQYF. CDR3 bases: TGCGCCAGCAGCCAAGCCGGCACAGATACGCAGTATTTT.